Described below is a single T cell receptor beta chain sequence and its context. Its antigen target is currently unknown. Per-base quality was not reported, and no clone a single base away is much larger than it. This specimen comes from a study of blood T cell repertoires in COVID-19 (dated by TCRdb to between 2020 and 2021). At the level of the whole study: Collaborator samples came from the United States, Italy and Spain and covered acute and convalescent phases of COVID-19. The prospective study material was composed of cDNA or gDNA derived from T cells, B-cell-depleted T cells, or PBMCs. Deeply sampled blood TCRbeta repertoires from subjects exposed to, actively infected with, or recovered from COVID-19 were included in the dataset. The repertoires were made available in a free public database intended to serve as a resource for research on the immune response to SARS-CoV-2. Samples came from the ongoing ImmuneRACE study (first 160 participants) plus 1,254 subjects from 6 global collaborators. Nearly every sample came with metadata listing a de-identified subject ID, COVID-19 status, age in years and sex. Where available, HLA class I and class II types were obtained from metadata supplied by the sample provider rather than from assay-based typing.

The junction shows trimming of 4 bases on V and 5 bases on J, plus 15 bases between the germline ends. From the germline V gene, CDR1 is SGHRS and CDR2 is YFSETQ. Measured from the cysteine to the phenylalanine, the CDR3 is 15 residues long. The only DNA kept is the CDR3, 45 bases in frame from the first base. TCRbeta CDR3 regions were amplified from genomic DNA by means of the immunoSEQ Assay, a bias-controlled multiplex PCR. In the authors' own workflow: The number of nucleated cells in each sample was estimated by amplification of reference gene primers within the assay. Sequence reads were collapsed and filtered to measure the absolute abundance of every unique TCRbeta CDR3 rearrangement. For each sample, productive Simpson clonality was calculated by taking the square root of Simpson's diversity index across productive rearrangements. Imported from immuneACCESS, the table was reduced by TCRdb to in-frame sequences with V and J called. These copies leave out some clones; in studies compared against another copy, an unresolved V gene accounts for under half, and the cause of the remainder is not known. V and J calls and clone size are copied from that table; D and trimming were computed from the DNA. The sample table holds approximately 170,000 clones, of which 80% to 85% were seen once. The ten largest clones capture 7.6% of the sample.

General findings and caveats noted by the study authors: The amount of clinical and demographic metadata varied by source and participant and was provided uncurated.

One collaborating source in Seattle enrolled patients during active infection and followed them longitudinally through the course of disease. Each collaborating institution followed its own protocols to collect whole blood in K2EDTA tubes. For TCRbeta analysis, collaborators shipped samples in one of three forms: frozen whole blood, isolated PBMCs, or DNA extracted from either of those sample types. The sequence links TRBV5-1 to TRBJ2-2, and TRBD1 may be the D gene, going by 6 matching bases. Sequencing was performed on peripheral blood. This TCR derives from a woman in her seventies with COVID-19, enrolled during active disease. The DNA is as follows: TGCGCCAGCAGCGAACAGGGTGATTGGACCGGGGAGCTGTTTTTT. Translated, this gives CASSEQGDWTGELFF.